The 30 T cell receptor beta chains given below trace back to one sample, sequenced in a study of technical replicates of blood from several donors. The data were produced by immunoSEQ multiplex PCR, yet TCRdb's version contains in-frame clones alone and is incomplete. The table lists tens of thousands of clones, 95% to 98% of them singletons. Sequenced input: T cells isolated from PBMCs. Receptor source: a human donor in good health.

This clone was counted once. The rearrangement joins TRBV27 to TRBJ2-1; D perhaps matches TRBD1 (6 bases). CDR3 length equals 15 residues. Trimming shortened V by 3 bases and J by 3 bases, and 12 bases separated the two germline ends. Germline loops: CDR1 MNHEY, CDR2 SMNVEV (reference sequence). The CDR3 sequence: CASSLNRVNYNEQFF. The CDR3 region has the DNA TGTGCCAGCAGTTTGAACAGGGTAAACTACAATGAGCAGTTCTTC.

V and J are TRBV4-2 and TRBJ1-2; 12 bases line up with TRBD1. V shed 1 base, J shed 5 bases, and the junction held 20 bases outside the gene matches. This CDR3 is 21 amino acids long. The germline V gene has CDR1 LGHNA and CDR2 YNFKEQ. CDR3 protein: CASSQVHFLGQGASTSYGYTF. The CDR3 DNA is TGTGCCAGCAGCCAAGTACATTTCTTGGGACAGGGGGCGTCAACCTCTTATGGCTACACCTTC.

V gene TRBV4-1 combines with J gene TRBJ2-1, with D perhaps matching TRBD1 (5 bases). V was pared by 1 base and J by 3 bases, with 13 bases between. This CDR3 is built from 16 residues. Germline CDR1 is MGHRA and CDR2 is YSYEKL. The CDR3 here is CASSQVGKGFYNEQFF. CDR3 sequence (DNA): TGCGCCAGCAGCCAAGTGGGAAAGGGGTTCTACAATGAGCAGTTCTTC.

This clone was counted a single time. The gene calls are TRBV13 and TRBJ1-1; the D gene is possibly TRBD1 (6 bases). This CDR3 region has 17 residues. CDR1 and CDR2 (germline): PRHDT, FYEKMQ (reference sequence). Trimming shortened V by 1 base and J by 4 bases, and 19 bases separated the two germline ends. The CDR3 here is CASSLEFRAGGGTEAFF. DNA of the CDR3: TGTGCCAGCAGCTTAGAGTTCCGAGCGGGAGGGGGCACTGAAGCTTTCTTT. Looking up the rest from reference TRBV13 and TRBJ1-1 gives the full variable domain: AAGVIQSPRHLIKEKRETATLKCYPIPRHDTVYWYQQGPGQDPQFLISFYEKMQSDKGSIPDRFSAQQFSDYHSELNMSSLELGDSALYFCASSLEFRAGGGTEAFFGQGTRLTVV.

The V gene is TRBV10-1, the J gene TRBJ2-7; D remains ambiguous. The CDR3 length is 11 residues. The V and J ends lost 8 bases and 2 bases respectively, with 7 bases between them. Germline V CDR1 and CDR2: WNHNN, SYGVQD (reference sequence). CDR3 sequence reads: CASGDAYEQYF. Written as DNA, the CDR3 is TGCGCCAGCGGAGATGCCTACGAGCAGTACTTC.

The chain is built from TRBV6-5 and TRBJ2-4, with TRBD1 matching 9 bases. The CDR3 runs 14 residues. Germline V gives CDR1 MNHEY, CDR2 SVGAGI. V dropped 7 bases and J dropped 7; count of bases not matched to a gene: 8. CDR3 loop: CASTQQGAFNIQYF. The CDR3 DNA reads TGTGCCAGCACTCAACAGGGGGCTTTCAACATTCAGTACTTC.

The V gene is TRBV6-1, the J gene TRBJ1-1; the D is unclear. The CDR3 has 14 residues. Germline loops: CDR1 MNHNS, CDR2 SASEGT. V was shortened by 2 bases and J by 8 bases, with 15 bases between the two germline ends. CDR3 residues: CASSELKSTGEAFF. The CDR3 nucleotides read TGTGCCAGCAGTGAACTTAAGAGCACGGGGGAAGCTTTCTTT.

The chain couples TRBV30 to TRBJ2-7; no clear D. The CDR3 consists of 11 residues. The germline CDR1 and CDR2 sequences are GTSNPN and SVGIG (reference sequence). Trimming pared 2 bases from V and 2 bases from J, leaving 4 bases between. Here the CDR3 reads CAWSSTYEQYF. CDR3 coding DNA: TGTGCCTGGAGTTCCACCTACGAGCAGTACTTC.

This clone occurred once. V is TRBV21-1 and J is TRBJ1-5; TRBD1 was called by the table and not checked on the DNA. TRBV21-1 is labeled a pseudogene. CDR3 length equals 14 residues. The CDR3 nucleotides read TGTGCCAGCAGCAAAGAACAGCACAATCAGCCCCAGCATTTT. This encodes CASSKEQHNQPQHF.

The sample holds one count of this clone. The J gene is TRBJ2-3, the V gene TRBV9; a possible D gene is TRBD2 (6 bases). With 0 bases removed from V and 1 base from J, the gap between germline ends came to 12 bases. Germline V gives CDR1 SGDLS, CDR2 YYNGEE. This CDR3 is built from 16 residues. CDR3 sequence reads: CASSVGLGGGTDTQYF. In DNA form, the CDR3 reads TGTGCCAGCAGCGTAGGACTCGGCGGGGGCACAGATACGCAGTATTTT.

The rearrangement links TRBV18 to TRBJ2-4, with TRBD1 matching over 8 bases. Germline V CDR1 and CDR2: KGHSH, LQKENI. This CDR3 region has 14 residues. V lost 2 bases to trimming and J lost 9 bases; unmatched junction nucleotides: 6. Here the CDR3 DNA reads TGTGCCAGCTCACCATCGGACAGGGTTAGCATTCAGTACTTC. It is translated as CASSPSDRVSIQYF.

This clone was detected only a few times. This chain uses TRBV6-1 with TRBJ1-5, with a tentative D call TRBD1 (5 bases). V gave up 0 bases and J gave up 6 bases, with 6 bases separating them. CDR3 length: 13 residues. The germline gives CDR1 MNHNS, CDR2 SASEGT. The CDR3 region is CASSEAGPQPQHF. The CDR3 DNA is TGTGCCAGCAGTGAAGCGGGGCCTCAGCCCCAGCATTTT.

The chain joins TRBV5-1 to TRBJ2-1, with 11 bases lining up with TRBD2. The CDR3 runs to 13 residues. CDR1 SGHRS and CDR2 YFSETQ come from the germline V gene. V shed 4 bases, J shed 10 bases, and the junction held 4 bases outside the gene matches. The CDR3, as DNA: TGCGCCAGCAGCCTGACTAGCGGGGAGGAGCAGTTCTTC. As protein: CASSLTSGEEQFF.

The chain has TRBV15 and TRBJ2-5; maybe TRBD2 (5 bases). The length of the CDR3 is 16 residues. Germline-derived CDR1 and CDR2 are LNHNV and YYDKDF (reference sequence). Trimming removed 0 bases at V and 1 base at J, with 12 bases between. The CDR3 DNA reads as TGTGCCACCAGCAGAGAAAGGCTTCGGGGCCAAGAGACCCAGTACTTC. It encodes CATSRERLRGQETQYF.

V and J are TRBV5-1 and TRBJ1-1; D is possibly TRBD1 (5 bases). Trimming removed 0 bases at V and 1 base at J, with 13 bases between. Germline lookup yields CDR1 SGHRS and CDR2 YFSETQ. CDR3 size: 16 residues. As DNA, the CDR3 is TGCGCCAGCAGCTTGGTTCCAGGGTCGGCGAACACTGAAGCTTTCTTT. Translated: CASSLVPGSANTEAFF.

The chain is built from TRBV4-1 and TRBJ1-1; 11 nucleotides agree with TRBD1. The CDR3 is 14 residues long. V trimming: 8 bases; J trimming: 5 bases; junction bases outside the gene matches: 7. Germline CDR1 and CDR2: MGHRA and YSYEKL. As DNA, the CDR3 is TGCGCCAGCGGAACGGGACAGGGGGAGACTGAAGCTTTCTTT. This codes for CASGTGQGETEAFF.

This clone has a single count. The J gene is TRBJ2-3, the V gene TRBV14, with 13 bases aligning to TRBD2. This CDR3 is 19 amino acids long. V shed 1 base and J 3 bases; nucleotides not matched to a gene: 10. Germline assignment: CDR1 SGHDN and CDR2 FVKESK. The CDR3 loop reads CASSQGLAGGRSWTDTQYF. In DNA, the CDR3 is TGTGCCAGCAGCCAAGGACTAGCGGGAGGCAGAAGTTGGACAGATACGCAGTATTTT.

The chain employs TRBV19 and TRBJ2-7; D may be TRBD1 (6 bases). CDR1 LNHDA and CDR2 SQIVND come from the germline V gene (reference sequence). V lost 5 bases to trimming and J lost 3 bases, with 20 bases between them. CDR3 length: 16 residues. The CDR3 protein is CASSLDRTALIYEQYF. The CDR3 nucleotides are TGTGCCAGTAGTCTTGACCGGACAGCCCTCATCTACGAGCAGTACTTC.

The rearrangement links TRBV6-5 to TRBJ2-3; 10 bases map to TRBD2. V was pared by 2 bases and J by 4 bases, with 3 bases of the junction left unmatched. The CDR3 is 15 residues long. Germline CDR1 is MNHEY and CDR2 is SVGAGI. The CDR3, as DNA: TGTGCCAGCAGTTACAGCGGGGGGGCCGCAGATACGCAGTATTTT. Residues: CASSYSGGAADTQYF.

The CDR3 loop is CASSLWPSTDTQYF. The CDR3, as DNA: TGTGCCAGCAGCTTATGGCCTAGCACAGATACGCAGTATTTT. The V call is TRBV7-9, the J call TRBJ2-3; no reliable D call. V was shortened by 2 bases and J by 0 bases, with 6 bases between the two germline ends. The CDR3 loop spans 14 amino acids. Germline V gene sequence: CDR1 SEHNR, CDR2 FQNEAQ (reference sequence).

V usage is TRBV5-4 and J usage is TRBJ1-2, with TRBD1 matching over 8 bases. Trimming removed 4 bases from V and 6 bases from J; junction bases left unmatched: 11. Per the germline V gene, CDR1 is SGHNT and CDR2 is YYREEE (reference sequence). CDR3 length: 15 residues. DNA for the CDR3: TGTGCCAGCAGCACGGACAGGGCCACAACCCATGGCTACACCTTC. Its protein product is CASSTDRATTHGYTF.

The gene calls are TRBV30 and TRBJ2-5; tentatively, D is TRBD2 (5 bases). The CDR3 extends over 14 amino acids. Between the trimmed V and J ends, which lost 0 bases and 3 bases, there was a span of 11 bases. CDR1 is GTSNPN, CDR2 SVGIG, per germline (reference sequence). CDR3 sequence: CAWSVERVEETQYF. The CDR3 DNA reads as TGTGCCTGGAGTGTGGAGAGGGTGGAAGAGACCCAGTACTTC.

The chain couples TRBV14 to TRBJ1-1; D might be TRBD1 (6 bases). Per the germline V gene, CDR1 is SGHDN and CDR2 is FVKESK. The V and J ends lost 0 bases and 5 bases respectively, with 10 bases between them. The CDR3 is 14 amino acids. The CDR3 DNA is TGTGCCAGCAGCCAAGATAGGGGGTGGACTGAAGCTTTCTTT. It encodes CASSQDRGWTEAFF.

This chain connects TRBV7-9 to TRBJ1-6; 11 nucleotides match TRBD1. CDR1 SEHNR and CDR2 FQNEAQ come from the germline V gene (reference sequence). The CDR3 has 14 amino acids. Losses at the gene ends were 4 bases for V and 10 bases for J; bases not matched to a gene: 3. DNA for the CDR3: TGTGCCAGCAGCTACGGGACAGGGGGGTCACCCCTCCACTTT. Its protein is CASSYGTGGSPLHF. The complete variable domain, with remaining parts taken from reference TRBV7-9 and TRBJ1-6, reads DTGVSQNPRHKITKRGQNVTFRCDPISEHNRLYWYRQTLGQGPEFLTYFQNEAQLEKSRLLSDRFSAERPKGSFSTLEIQRTEQGDSAMYLCASSYGTGGSPLHFGNGTRLTVT.

V gene TRBV5-4 combines with J gene TRBJ1-1; D is possibly TRBD1 (6 bases). Germline loops: CDR1 SGHNT, CDR2 YYREEE (reference sequence). CDR3 size: 15 residues. V was pared by 5 bases and J by 1 base, with 15 bases between. CDR3 DNA sequence: TGTGCCAGCAGATCCAAAGGACAGCCGAACACTGAAGCTTTCTTT. Translating it yields CASRSKGQPNTEAFF.

The chain links TRBV27 to TRBJ2-2; D gene unclear. The V gene's germline CDR1 is MNHEY and CDR2 SMNVEV (reference sequence). This CDR3 contains 13 residues. Trimming took off 4 bases at V and 2 bases at J, with 5 bases between the two ends. Written as DNA, the CDR3 is TGTGCCAGCAGTTCACACAACACCGGGGAGCTGTTTTTT. It codes for CASSSHNTGELFF.

The rearrangement links TRBV5-1 to TRBJ2-1; 11 bases agree with TRBD2. Trimming removed 0 bases from V and 9 bases from J; junction bases left unmatched: 5. This CDR3 has 15 residues. CDR1 SGHRS and CDR2 YFSETQ come from the germline V gene. The CDR3 DNA reads TGCGCCAGCAGCTTGGAATTAGCGGGAGGGCGTGAGCAGTTCTTC. Encoded protein: CASSLELAGGREQFF.

This chain links TRBV5-1 with TRBJ1-3; 7 nucleotides match TRBD1. Germline V gene lookup returns CDR1 SGHRS and CDR2 YFSETQ. Trimming cost V 0 bases and J 2 bases; bases outside gene matches: 11. The CDR3 totals 18 residues. The CDR3 loop reads CASSLEGGALRAGNTIYF. The CDR3 nucleotides are TGCGCCAGCAGCTTGGAAGGGGGCGCGTTACGAGCTGGAAACACCATATATTTT.

This rearrangement joins TRBV2 to TRBJ2-2; tentatively, D is TRBD1 (6 bases). CDR1 and CDR2 (germline): SNHLY, FYNNEI. Deletions cut 4 bases from V and 6 bases from J, with 15 bases between. The CDR3 totals 15 residues. The CDR3, as DNA: TGTGCCAGCAGTGTACAGGGCCGAGGGGCCGGGGAGCTGTTTTTT. This sequence encodes CASSVQGRGAGELFF.

This chain uses TRBV2 with TRBJ2-3; the match to TRBD2 covers 11 bases. From germline, CDR1 is SNHLY and CDR2 FYNNEI. The J segment lost 7 bases and the V segment lost 6 bases, leaving 12 bases of the junction unmatched. This CDR3 is built from 16 residues. As DNA, the CDR3 is TGTGCCAGCAGCGGCGGGCTTAGCGGGGGGGTAAATACGCAGTATTTT. Protein sequence: CASSGGLSGGVNTQYF.